The T cell receptor beta chain described here comes from a study of T-cell reconstitution after alpha-beta-depleted transplantation in children. Germline-derived CDR1 and CDR2 are DFQATT and SNEGSKA (reference sequence). This CDR3 region has 19 residues. V lost 0 bases, J lost 0 bases, and 10 bases stayed unmatched. Study outcomes and limitations: Certain patients had high TCRbeta diversity at day 60, and it came from recipient T cells and thymic progenitors that survived. Alpha-beta T cells present about two months after transplant were reported to originate from several hundred expanded graft clones. One year post-transplant, T-cell counts and diversity were largely derived from T cells produced anew.

This clonotype was seen many times. Its specificity is not known. Unique molecular identifiers tagged the TCRbeta library. A single record per CDR3 protein comes from TCRdb applying MiXCR to the PCR reads. The data show over 150,000 distinct CDR3 sequences, about 7% seen once. The TCR sequence derives from a boy younger than 10 with acute lymphoblastic leukemia, due to receive a stem cell transplant. The source material was PBMCs, sampled before TCRalphabeta/CD19-depleted stem cell transplant. The chain is built from TRBV20-1 and TRBJ2-3; 12 nucleotides agree with TRBD2. CDR3 bases: TGCAGTGCTAGAGATTTCAAACTAGCGGGAGGACCTAGCACAGATACGCAGTATTTT. As protein: CSARDFKLAGGPSTDTQYF.